The 23 T cell receptor beta chains presented below share a single source sample, sequenced in a study of blood T cell repertoires in COVID-19. TCRdb's copy holds only in-frame clones and misses some; the assay was immunoSEQ multiplex PCR. This table has hundreds of thousands of clones, about 90% appearing once. Sequenced input: PBMCs or T cells enriched from blood (not recorded which). These receptors all stem from a woman aged 25 to 45 who had recovered from COVID-19.

The CDR3 DNA reads as TGTGCCAGCAGCCCTTCCGGGGGGAGCTCCTACAATGAGCAGTTCTTC. Its protein is CASSPSGGSSYNEQFF. The V call is TRBV9, the J call TRBJ2-1; 7 bases align to TRBD2. V lost 4 bases to trimming and J lost 0 bases; unmatched junction nucleotides: 7. Germline V gene data show CDR1 as SGDLS and CDR2 as YYNGEE. This CDR3 comprises 16 residues.

The chain uses TRBV20-1 and TRBJ2-4, with 7 bases fitting TRBD2. Trimming removed 4 bases from V and 1 base from J; junction bases left unmatched: 4. This CDR3 is built from 14 residues. CDR1 and CDR2 from the germline V gene are DFQATT and SNEGSKA (reference sequence). CDR3 sequence reads: CSATDGGAKNIQYF. As DNA, the CDR3 is TGCAGTGCTACTGACGGGGGGGCCAAAAACATTCAGTACTTC.

V usage is TRBV3-1 (or the pseudogene TRBV3-2) and J usage is TRBJ2-1; 15 bases are a match to TRBD2. The length of the CDR3 is 17 residues. CDR1 and CDR2 from the germline V gene are LGHDT and YNNKEL (reference sequence). After removal of 4 bases from V and 1 base from J, the junction contained 2 bases not matched to a gene. The CDR3 loop is CASSRGTSGGSYNEQFF. CDR3 coding DNA: TGTGCCAGCAGCCGGGGGACTAGCGGGGGGTCCTACAATGAGCAGTTCTTC.

CDR3 protein: CASSYTPYRGRSDGYTF. In DNA form, the CDR3 reads TGTGCCAGCAGTTACACACCGTACAGGGGGCGATCGGATGGCTACACCTTC. V and J are TRBV6-2 or TRBV6-3 and TRBJ1-2; the match to TRBD1 covers 9 bases. The ends lost 2 bases at V and 6 bases at J; junction bases unmatched: 13. Germline CDR1 MNHEY, CDR2 SVGEGT. The CDR3 has 17 residues.

This clone was counted between two and nine times. The gene calls are TRBV7-9 and TRBJ2-1, with 7 positions matching TRBD1. J lost 3 bases, V lost 5 bases, and 13 bases had no gene match. Looked up from germline, CDR1 is SEHNR and CDR2 is FQNEAQ (reference sequence). CDR3 length equals 17 residues. DNA for the CDR3: TGTGCCAGCAGCCCCCACTTCAGGGACAGTGGCTACAATGAGCAGTTCTTC. As protein: CASSPHFRDSGYNEQFF.

The V gene is TRBV5-8, the J gene TRBJ2-1; possible D gene TRBD1, 6 bases. This CDR3 contains 15 residues. Trimming took 4 bases from V and 0 from J, leaving 11 bases between them. CDR1 and CDR2 (germline): SGHTS, YDEGEE. The CDR3 nucleotides are TGTGCCAGCAGCGCTGGGACATTCTCCTACAATGAGCAGTTCTTC. Translated, it gives CASSAGTFSYNEQFF.

The V gene is TRBV3-1 (or the pseudogene TRBV3-2), the J gene TRBJ2-1, with 9 bases fitting TRBD2. The CDR3 has 15 amino acids. The germline V gene encodes CDR1 LGHDT and CDR2 YNNKEL (reference sequence). Germline trimming cut 4 bases from V and 3 bases from J; bases unmatched to any gene: 4. CDR3 sequence: CASSPTSGNYNEQFF. The CDR3 DNA follows: TGTGCCAGCAGCCCGACTAGCGGAAACTACAATGAGCAGTTCTTC.

The V gene is TRBV6-6, the J gene TRBJ2-7; no reliable D call. The CDR3 extends over 13 amino acids. Trimming took off 7 bases at V and 4 bases at J, with 14 bases between the two ends. CDR1 is MNHNY, CDR2 SVGAGI, per germline (reference sequence). CDR3 in DNA: TGTGCCAGCAAACCCGGGTTGGTATACGAGCAGTACTTC. Translation: CASKPGLVYEQYF.

The chain carries TRBV7-4 and TRBJ1-5; 11 positions match TRBD1. The CDR3 covers 14 residues. The germline gives CDR1 SGHVT, CDR2 SQSDAQ. The V gene end was trimmed by 5 bases and the J gene end by 9 bases; junction bases not matched to a gene: 6. CDR3 protein: CASSKGQGVRPQHF. The DNA of the CDR3 is TGTGCCAGCAGCAAGGGACAGGGGGTTAGGCCCCAGCATTTT. The full variable domain, its missing parts supplied by reference TRBV7-4 and TRBJ1-5, is GAGVSQSPRYKVAKRGRDVALRCDSISGHVTLYWYRQTLGQGSEVLTYSQSDAQRDKSGRPSGRFSAERPERSVSTLKIQRTEQGDSAVYLCASSKGQGVRPQHFGDGTRLSIL.

The chain recombines TRBV4-1 with TRBJ2-2; D might be TRBD1 (6 bases). The V end was cut by 1 base, the J end by 2 bases, with 11 bases between. The germline V gene has CDR1 MGHRA and CDR2 YSYEKL. This CDR3 spans 16 amino acids. CDR3 in amino acids: CASSQVSGVNTGELFF. In DNA, the CDR3 is TGCGCCAGCAGCCAAGTTTCAGGGGTAAACACCGGGGAGCTGTTTTTT.

The V call is TRBV29-1, the J call TRBJ2-1; 9 bases match TRBD2. Germline CDR1 and CDR2: SQVTM and ANQGSEA. Unmatched junction bases numbered 5, after V lost 4 bases and J lost 7 bases. This CDR3 comprises 13 residues. CDR3 DNA: TGCAGCGTTGGCGGGAGGGCCGGAAATGAGCAGTTCTTC. Residues: CSVGGRAGNEQFF.

The chain is built from TRBV9 and TRBJ2-1; 10 bases agree with TRBD2. CDR1 is SGDLS and CDR2 is YYNGEE in the germline V gene. The J segment lost 7 bases and the V segment lost 4 bases, leaving 8 bases of the junction unmatched. The CDR3 contains 15 residues. The CDR3 spells CASSSGLAVGNEQFF. Written as DNA, the CDR3 is TGTGCCAGCAGCTCAGGACTAGCGGTTGGAAATGAGCAGTTCTTC. Full variable domain (remainder filled in from reference TRBV9 and TRBJ2-1): DSGVTQTPKHLITATGQRVTLRCSPRSGDLSVYWYQQSLDQGLQFLIQYYNGEERAKGNILERFSAQQFPDLHSELNLSSLELGDSALYFCASSSGLAVGNEQFFGPGTRLTVL.

The chain is built from TRBV11-2 and TRBJ2-2, with TRBD2 matching over 8 bases. The ends lost 5 bases at V and 1 base at J; junction bases unmatched: 6. The length of the CDR3 is 16 residues. From germline, CDR1 is SGHAT and CDR2 FQNNGV. The CDR3 DNA follows: TGTGCCAGCAGCAGCCTAGCGGGCAGGAACACCGGGGAGCTGTTTTTT. It encodes CASSSLAGRNTGELFF. Filled out from reference TRBV11-2 and TRBJ2-2, the complete variable domain reads EAGVAQSPRYKIIEKRQSVAFWCNPISGHATLYWYQQILGQGPKLLIQFQNNGVVDDSQLPKDRFSAERLKGVDSTLKIQPAKLEDSAVYLCASSSLAGRNTGELFFGEGSRLTVL.

The V gene is TRBV10-3, the J gene TRBJ1-6; 10 bases agree with TRBD1. The CDR3 totals 15 residues. Trimming removed 4 bases from V and 8 bases from J; junction bases left unmatched: 5. Germline lookup yields CDR1 ENHRY and CDR2 SYGVKD. This CDR3 reads CAISGAGTGDSPLHF. CDR3 coding DNA: TGTGCCATCAGTGGCGCCGGGACAGGGGATTCACCCCTCCACTTT.

The chain employs TRBV18 and TRBJ2-7; D possibly corresponds to TRBD2 (7 bases). This CDR3 has 13 residues. The V end lost 4 bases, the J end lost 7 bases, and 14 bases lay between the germline ends. Germline loops: CDR1 KGHSH, CDR2 LQKENI. The CDR3 loop is CASSLSGGWEQYF. The CDR3, as DNA: TGTGCCAGCTCACTATCGGGGGGCTGGGAGCAGTACTTC.

This clone was found once. J is TRBJ1-5 and V is TRBV28, with 7 bases aligning to TRBD1. Germline CDR1 reads MDHEN; CDR2 reads SYDVKM. Trimming took 6 bases from V and 4 from J; bases not matched to a gene: 12. There are 16 residues in the CDR3. CDR3 DNA sequence: TGTGCCAGCAGCCTCAGTTTGACAGGGAGGAATCAGCCCCAGCATTTT. Translation: CASSLSLTGRNQPQHF.

This clone was detected a few times. The V and J genes are TRBV19 and TRBJ2-7, with TRBD1 matching 7 bases. The CDR3 totals 16 residues. Trimming cost V 4 bases and J 1 base; bases outside gene matches: 10. The germline CDR1 and CDR2 sequences are LNHDA and SQIVND (reference sequence). The CDR3: CASSTGTGTASYEQYF. CDR3 coding DNA: TGTGCCAGTAGTACGGGAACCGGGACAGCTTCCTACGAGCAGTACTTC.

The CDR3 DNA follows: TGTGCCAGCAGCCACCCAGTCACAAGTTCCTCACCCCTCCACTTT. Residues: CASSHPVTSSSPLHF. The chain recombines TRBV7-2 with TRBJ1-6, with no clear D. Between the trimmed V and J ends, which lost 5 bases and 10 bases, there was a span of 18 bases. The CDR3 has 15 residues. Per germline, CDR1 SGHTA and CDR2 FQGNSA.

The J gene is TRBJ1-1, the V gene TRBV9; D remains ambiguous. The CDR3 runs to 13 residues. V shed 1 base and J shed 4 bases, with 8 bases lying between them. Germline CDR1 SGDLS, CDR2 YYNGEE. The CDR3 protein is CASSVRGSTEAFF. Written as DNA, the CDR3 is TGTGCCAGCAGCGTAAGAGGCTCCACTGAAGCTTTCTTT.

The rearrangement uses TRBV15 and TRBJ2-1, with TRBD2 matching over 13 bases. Losses at the gene ends were 1 base for V and 7 bases for J; bases not matched to a gene: 4. Germline values: CDR1 LNHNV, CDR2 YYDKDF (reference sequence). The CDR3 runs 16 residues. Written as DNA, the CDR3 is TGTGCCACCAGCAGAGGAGCGACTAGCGGGAGGAATGAGCAGTTCTTC. Translated: CATSRGATSGRNEQFF.

The V gene is TRBV4-1, the J gene TRBJ1-1, with TRBD1 as a possible D gene (6 bases). The CDR3 is made up of 14 amino acids. CDR1 is MGHRA and CDR2 is YSYEKL in the germline V gene. Deletions cut 0 bases from V and 4 bases from J, with 9 bases between. The CDR3: CASSQEGGGTEAFF. CDR3 DNA sequence: TGCGCCAGCAGCCAAGAAGGGGGTGGCACTGAAGCTTTCTTT.

This clone was observed a single time. The chain is built from TRBV4-1 and TRBJ2-2; D is uncertain. Trimming cost V 1 base and J 0 bases, with 6 bases left between them. From germline, CDR1 is MGHRA and CDR2 YSYEKL. The CDR3 spans 15 residues. In DNA form, the CDR3 reads TGCGCCAGCAGCCAAGTTCGGGCGAACACCGGGGAGCTGTTTTTT. Its protein product is CASSQVRANTGELFF.

This clone was counted between two and nine times. V gene TRBV5-6 combines with J gene TRBJ1-5; D is unresolved. The CDR3 contains 16 residues. Trimming removed 3 bases at V and 5 bases at J, with 18 bases between. The germline V gene encodes CDR1 SGHDT and CDR2 YYEEEE. This chain's CDR3 is CASSSPRGSLHQPQHF. In DNA, the CDR3 is TGTGCCAGCAGCTCCCCCCGCGGCAGCCTACATCAGCCCCAGCATTTT.